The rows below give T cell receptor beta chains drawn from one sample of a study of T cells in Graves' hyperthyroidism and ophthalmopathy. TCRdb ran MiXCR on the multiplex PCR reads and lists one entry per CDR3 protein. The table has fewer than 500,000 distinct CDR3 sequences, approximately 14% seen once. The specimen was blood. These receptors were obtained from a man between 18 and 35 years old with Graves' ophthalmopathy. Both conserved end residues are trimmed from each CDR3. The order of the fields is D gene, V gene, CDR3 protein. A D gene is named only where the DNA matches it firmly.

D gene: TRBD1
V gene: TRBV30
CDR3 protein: ACHRGSAAGANVLT

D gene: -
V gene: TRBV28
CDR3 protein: ASSPTAKYGYT

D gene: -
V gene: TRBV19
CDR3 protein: ASSVETDSSYEQY

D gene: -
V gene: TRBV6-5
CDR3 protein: ASSYTGVRSYNEQF

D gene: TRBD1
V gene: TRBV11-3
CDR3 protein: ASSPPGQNSPLH

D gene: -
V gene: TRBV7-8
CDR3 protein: ASSGGSSYNSPLH

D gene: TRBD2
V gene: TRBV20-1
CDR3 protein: SARDLLAGSYNEQF

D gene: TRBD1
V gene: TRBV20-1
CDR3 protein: SGDRVGTGELF

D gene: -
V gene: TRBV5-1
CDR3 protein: ASSLGDREQY

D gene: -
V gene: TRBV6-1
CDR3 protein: ASSEALLTTTNEKLF

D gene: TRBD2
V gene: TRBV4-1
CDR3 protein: ASSYSTTSGGGDTQY

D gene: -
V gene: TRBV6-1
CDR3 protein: ASRRGSYEQF

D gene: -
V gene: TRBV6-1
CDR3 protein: ASLSQSLGYGYT

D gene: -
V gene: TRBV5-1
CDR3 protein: ASSFRQANEQF

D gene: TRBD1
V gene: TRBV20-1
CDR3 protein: SAKGTENTEAF

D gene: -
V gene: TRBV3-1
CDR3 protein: ASSQVRNTGELF

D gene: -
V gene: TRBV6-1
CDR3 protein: ASSSPTGNTIY

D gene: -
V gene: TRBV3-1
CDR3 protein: ASSRAAGANNEQF

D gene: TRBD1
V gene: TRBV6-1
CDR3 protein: ASSNARDRVTYEQY

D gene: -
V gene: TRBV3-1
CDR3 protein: ASSQDSPYEQY

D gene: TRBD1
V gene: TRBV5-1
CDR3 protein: ASSLGQGGRPQH

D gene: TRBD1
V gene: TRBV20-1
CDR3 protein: SAKHPSDREETQY

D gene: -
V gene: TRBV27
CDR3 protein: ASTSGGEQY

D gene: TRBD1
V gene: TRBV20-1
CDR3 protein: SARDPRTGGGEF

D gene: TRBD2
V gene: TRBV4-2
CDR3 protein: ASSQHDGGSLEQF

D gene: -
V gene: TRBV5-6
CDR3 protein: ASSPTGMASEAF

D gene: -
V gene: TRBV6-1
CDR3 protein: ASSEWEWEQRESGNTIY

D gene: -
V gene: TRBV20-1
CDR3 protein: SARDPGRAWSGNTIY

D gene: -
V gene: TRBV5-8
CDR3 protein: ASSTPGPVGEKLF

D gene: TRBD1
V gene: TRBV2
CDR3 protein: ASSEDKNRGHTGELF

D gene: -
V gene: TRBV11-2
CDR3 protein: ASSLGQAWVYGYT

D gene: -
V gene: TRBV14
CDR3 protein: ASSQPHSGKRTDTQY

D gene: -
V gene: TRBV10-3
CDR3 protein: ASSKVGNEQF

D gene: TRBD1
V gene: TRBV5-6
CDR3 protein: ASSVDRVDLAF

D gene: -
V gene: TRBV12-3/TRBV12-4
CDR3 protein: ASSLSGAEQF

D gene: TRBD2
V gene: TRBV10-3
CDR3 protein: AISESLAGDWANTGELF

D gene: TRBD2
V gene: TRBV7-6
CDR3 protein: ASSLWGLDQETQY

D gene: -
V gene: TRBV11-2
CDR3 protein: ASSASFGAEAF

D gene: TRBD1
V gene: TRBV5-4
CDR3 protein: ASCRDRVDYEAF

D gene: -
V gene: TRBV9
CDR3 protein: ASSPSGNINTEAF

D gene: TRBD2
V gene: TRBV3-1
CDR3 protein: ASSQVGGGGDEQF

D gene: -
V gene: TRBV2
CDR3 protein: ASRTGFTGELF

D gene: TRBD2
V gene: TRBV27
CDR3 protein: ASRPLAGLGGDYNEQF

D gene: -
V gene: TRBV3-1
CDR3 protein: ASSQTQGYGYT

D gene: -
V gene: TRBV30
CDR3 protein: AWSARRRILNYGYT

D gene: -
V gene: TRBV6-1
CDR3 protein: ASTDGGLSSYNEQF

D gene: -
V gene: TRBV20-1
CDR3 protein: SVGGADSYNEQF

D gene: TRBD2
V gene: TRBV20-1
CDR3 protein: SAKYPGLAVEQY

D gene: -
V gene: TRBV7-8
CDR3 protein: ASSLEAGYPENTEAF

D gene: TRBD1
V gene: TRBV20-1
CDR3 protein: SARGQGVSPLH

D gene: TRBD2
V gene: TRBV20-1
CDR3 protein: SARVTSGLETQY

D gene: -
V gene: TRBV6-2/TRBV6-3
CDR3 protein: ASIHRLGEGDEQF

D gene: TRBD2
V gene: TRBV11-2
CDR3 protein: ASSLDAWLTGGNEQF

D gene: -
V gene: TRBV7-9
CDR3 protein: ASLVGGPYNEQF

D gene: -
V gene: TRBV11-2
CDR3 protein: ASSTRGSAGANVLT

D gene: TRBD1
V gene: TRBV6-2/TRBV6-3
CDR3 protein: ASSYSRQGGFYT